This entry lists 6 T cell receptor beta chains sequenced from one sample in a study of T cell responses to AZD1222 COVID-19 vaccine. Produced via immunoSEQ multiplex PCR; TCRdb's table is partial and in-frame only. This sample has 20,000 to 25,000 clones, with around 82% found just once. This material consisted of peripheral blood, taken on day 0 of AZD1222 vaccination. The receptors derive from an adult in good health.

The chain links TRBV5-1 to TRBJ2-7; D is unresolved. CDR3 length: 16 amino acids. Trimming stripped 0 bases from V and 0 bases from J, with 13 bases between. Germline CDR1 SGHRS, CDR2 YFSETQ. CDR3 region: CASSLAMGFSSYEQYF. The CDR3 region has the DNA TGCGCCAGCAGCTTGGCCATGGGGTTCAGCTCCTACGAGCAGTACTTC. Looking up the rest from reference TRBV5-1 and TRBJ2-7 gives the full variable domain: KAGVTQTPRYLIKTRGQQVTLSCSPISGHRSVSWYQQTPGQGLQFLFEYFSETQRNKGNFPGRFSGRQFSNSRSEMNVSTLELGDSALYLCASSLAMGFSSYEQYFGPGTRLTVT.

The V and J genes are TRBV5-6 and TRBJ2-1, with TRBD2 matching over 16 bases. The germline CDR1 and CDR2 sequences are SGHDT and YYEEEE. V was pared by 8 bases and J by 7 bases, with 9 bases of the junction left unmatched. The length of the CDR3 is 16 residues. The CDR3 DNA sequence: TGTGCCAGGGCTCCGGGACTAGCGGGAGGGTTGAATGAGCAGTTCTTC. Translated, it gives CARAPGLAGGLNEQFF.

This sequence joins TRBV30 and TRBJ2-5, with D perhaps given as TRBD1 or TRBD2 (5 bases each). The germline V gene has CDR1 GTSNPN and CDR2 SVGIG (reference sequence). Trimming took 5 bases from V and 5 from J, leaving 12 bases between them. CDR3 length equals 12 residues. The CDR3 reads CAWDSGSETQYF. DNA for the CDR3: TGTGCCTGGGATTCAGGGAGCGAGACCCAGTACTTC.

This clone has only a few counts. The chain recombines TRBV18 with TRBJ1-5; 7 nucleotides align to TRBD1. V gave up 6 bases and J gave up 7 bases; unmatched junction bases: 6. Germline V lookup: CDR1 KGHSH, CDR2 LQKENI. CDR3 length: 13 amino acids. CDR3 sequence (DNA): TGTGCCAGCTCCGACAGGGCGGGGCAGCCCCAGCATTTT. It translates to CASSDRAGQPQHF. The whole variable domain, filled in from reference TRBV18 and TRBJ1-5, reads NAGVMQNPRHLVRRRGQEARLRCSPMKGHSHVYWYRQLPEEGLKFMVYLQKENIIDESGMPKERFSAEFPKEGPSILRIQQVVRGDSAAYFCASSDRAGQPQHFGDGTRLSIL.

This clone appeared once. The gene calls are TRBV19 and TRBJ2-1; tentative D call: TRBD1 (6 bases). V lost 6 bases and J 3 bases, leaving 15 bases between the germline ends. The CDR3 is 15 residues long. CDR1 and CDR2 from the germline V gene are LNHDA and SQIVND (reference sequence). The CDR3 loop is CASSPVQGNYNEQFF. The CDR3 region has the DNA TGTGCCAGTAGCCCGGTACAGGGTAACTACAATGAGCAGTTCTTC. Looking up the rest from reference TRBV19 and TRBJ2-1 gives the full variable domain: DGGITQSPKYLFRKEGQNVTLSCEQNLNHDAMYWYRQDPGQGLRLIYYSQIVNDFQKGDIAEGYSVSREKKESFPLTVTSAQKNPTAFYLCASSPVQGNYNEQFFGPGTRLTVL.

The V call is TRBV5-1, the J call TRBJ2-7; TRBD2 is a possible D gene (6 bases). The CDR3 has 12 residues. Trimming shortened V by 7 bases and J by 3 bases, and 11 bases separated the two germline ends. The germline V gene encodes CDR1 SGHRS and CDR2 YFSETQ. CDR3 protein: CASRDSDYEQYF. As DNA, the CDR3 is TGCGCCAGCCGGGACTCTGACTACGAGCAGTACTTC.